Sequencing of this TCR beta chain was carried out in a study of blood T cell repertoires in COVID-19. How the authors handled the data: Estimation of nucleated cell counts was performed using reference gene primer amplification. Here immunoSEQ multiplex PCR was the method, and the copy in TCRdb shows in-frame clones only, minus some. The DNA was the basis for D and trimming; V, J and clone size are from that table. The table has a few hundred thousand clones, approximately 90% seen once; the top ten hold 1.2%. The sample was PBMCs or T cells enriched from blood (not recorded which). The sequence came from a woman younger than 30 who had recovered from COVID-19.

In nucleotides, the CDR3 is TGCGCCAGCAGCTCCGGGACAGGGGATACTGAAGCTTTCTTT. Amino acid sequence: CASSSGTGDTEAFF. The rearrangement joins TRBV5-1 to TRBJ1-1; 10 bases agree with TRBD1. The germline V gene encodes CDR1 SGHRS and CDR2 YFSETQ. This CDR3 is built from 14 residues. The junction had 4 bases not matched to a gene; V was cut back by 3 bases and J by 5 bases.